A selection of T cell receptor beta chains follows, all from one sample in a study of blood T cell repertoires in COVID-19. The protocol was immunoSEQ multiplex PCR, while the TCRdb copy is restricted to in-frame clones and leaves out a portion. The sample contains about 320,000 clones, 88% of which appear only once. What was sequenced was peripheral blood. Receptors originate from a woman in her 30s with COVID-19, enrolled during active disease. CDR3s include the opening cysteine and the closing phenylalanine or tryptophan. Each record gives: J gene, D gene, clone size, V gene, CDR3 DNA, CDR3 protein. A D gene is named only where the DNA matches it firmly. Clone size is stated in some rows and not others, as once, few, many or a class when expanded.

TRBJ2-6 - few TRBV6-2/TRBV6-3 TGTGCCAGCAGTTACCGCGGCTCTGGGGCCAACGTCCTGACTTTC CASSYRGSGANVLTF
TRBJ2-1 TRBD2 - TRBV7-2 TGTGCCAGCAGCCCGAGCGGGGGGATTAGAGTTAATGAGCAGTTCTTC CASSPSGGIRVNEQFF
TRBJ2-5 TRBD1 - TRBV24-1 TGTGCCACACAGGGGGAAGGTCGAGAGACCCAGTACTTC CATQGEGRETQYF
TRBJ2-2 TRBD1 - TRBV5-6 TGTGCCAGCAGCTTGACAGGGGGCGCAGCCGGGGAGCTGTTTTTT CASSLTGGAAGELFF
TRBJ1-1 - once TRBV7-9 TGTGCCAGCAGTTCGCCGAGAGGCAGGGTGTTTGGGGACACTGAAGCTTTCTTT CASSSPRGRVFGDTEAFF
TRBJ2-1 TRBD2 - TRBV5-4 TGTGCCAGCAGCCCGGCCGGGACTAGCGGGGTGAATGAGCAGTTCTTC CASSPAGTSGVNEQFF
TRBJ1-1 - few TRBV12-3/TRBV12-4 TGTGCCAGCAGCCGGGGGGGTGAAGCTTTCTTT CASSRGGEAFF
TRBJ2-5 - few TRBV9 TGTGCCAGCAGCCCCCGACTAGAGGAGACCCAGTACTTC CASSPRLEETQYF
TRBJ1-4 - - TRBV7-9 TGTGCCAGCAGCCCCTACGGTGCAACTAATGAAAAACTGTTTTTT CASSPYGATNEKLFF
TRBJ2-1 - - TRBV19 TGTGCCAGTAAGGGGGGGCCTTCGAATGAGCAGTTCTTC CASKGGPSNEQFF
TRBJ2-5 TRBD1 few TRBV13 TGTGCCAGCAGCTCCGAAAGGGCGAATGACAGGGGGCGAGAGACCCAGTACTTC CASSSERANDRGRETQYF
TRBJ1-1 - - TRBV6-2/TRBV6-3 TGTGCCAGCAGTGACTGGAGAGGGAAAGCTTTCTTT CASSDWRGKAFF
TRBJ1-1 TRBD1 - TRBV5-1 TGCGCCAGCAGCTTGGAGGGGACAGCGAACACTGAAGCTTTCTTT CASSLEGTANTEAFF
TRBJ2-5 TRBD1 - TRBV9 TGTGCCAGCAGCGCCCCCGGGACAGAGCAAGAGACCCAGTACTTC CASSAPGTEQETQYF
TRBJ2-2 - once TRBV5-1 TGCGCCAGCAGCTTGTCGGATGATGCCCAGGTCACCGGGGAGCTGTTTTTT CASSLSDDAQVTGELFF
TRBJ2-5 - once TRBV5-1 TGCGCCAGCAGCTTGGCCGGGAGCCAAGAGACCCAGTACTTC CASSLAGSQETQYF
TRBJ1-2 - once TRBV4-3 TGCGCCAGCAGCCAAGACGCGCTAGACTATGGCTACACCTTC CASSQDALDYGYTF
TRBJ1-1 TRBD1 - TRBV7-9 TGTGCCGGAAACAGGGGGCAGGGAACTGAAGCTTTCTTT CAGNRGQGTEAFF
TRBJ1-1 TRBD1 - TRBV4-3 TGCGCCAGCAGCGGTGACCCGACAGGGTTGAACGCTGAAGCTTTCTTT CASSGDPTGLNAEAFF
TRBJ2-2 TRBD1 - TRBV15 TGTGCCACCACAGGGGGTCTTCCTAACGGGGAGCTGTTTTTT CATTGGLPNGELFF
TRBJ1-1 - - TRBV3-1/TRBV3-2 TGTGCCAGCAGCCAAGATGGACAGTCTGAAGCTTTCTTT CASSQDGQSEAFF
TRBJ2-1 TRBD1 - TRBV11-3 TGTGCCAGCAGCTTCCCGGGACAGGGGTCCCTTGAGCAGTTCTTC CASSFPGQGSLEQFF
TRBJ1-2 - - TRBV28 TGTGCCAGCAGCACGGGACACCCAGATGGCTACACCTTC CASSTGHPDGYTF
TRBJ2-5 TRBD2 - TRBV5-6 TGTGCCAGCAGCTCCGGACTAGCGCAAGAGACCCAGTACTTC CASSSGLAQETQYF
TRBJ1-1 - - TRBV5-4 TGTGCCAGCAGCAAAGGGCAGGGCCTGAACACTGAAGCTTTCTTT CASSKGQGLNTEAFF
TRBJ1-3 TRBD1 - TRBV7-2 TGTGCCAGCGGGACAGGACCTGGAAACACCATATATTTT CASGTGPGNTIYF
TRBJ1-1 - - TRBV18 TGTGCCAGCTCACCACGCGCCGCGCTGGGCATGAACACTGAAGCTTTCTTT CASSPRAALGMNTEAFF
TRBJ1-1 - - TRBV6-5 TGTGCCAGCAGTTACTCGATCGGCTACCCAGGTACTGAAGCTTTCTTT CASSYSIGYPGTEAFF
TRBJ1-2 - few TRBV14 TGTGCCAGCAGACGTTCGGGTTCCCGGGTTTATGGCTACACCTTC CASRRSGSRVYGYTF
TRBJ2-1 TRBD2 - TRBV7-3 TGTGCCAGCAGCTTAACGTCGGGGGGTTACAACAATGAGCAGTTCTTC CASSLTSGGYNNEQFF
TRBJ2-6 - - TRBV2 TGTGCCAGCAGTACCACAGGGACTGGGGCCAACGTCCTGACTTTC CASSTTGTGANVLTF
TRBJ2-7 - - TRBV6-5 TGTGCCAGCAGGGCAGGGATAACGTCCTACGAGCAGTACTTC CASRAGITSYEQYF
TRBJ1-2 - - TRBV6-5 TGTGCCAGCAGTCCGGGACACCAAGCGCCCTATGGCTACACCTTC CASSPGHQAPYGYTF
TRBJ2-2 - - TRBV5-1 TGCGCCAGCAGCTTGGTTGTAGCCCCCACCGGGGAGCTGTTTTTT CASSLVVAPTGELFF
TRBJ2-5 TRBD2 - TRBV3-1/TRBV3-2 TGTGCCAGCAGCCTTCGGGGGGTCCGTCTCGCGGAGACCCAGTACTTC CASSLRGVRLAETQYF
TRBJ2-5 - once TRBV15 TGTGCCACCAGCAGAGAATGGGGGCGCGAAGAGACCCAGTACTTC CATSREWGREETQYF
TRBJ2-1 TRBD2 - TRBV5-1 TGCGCCAGCAGCCTGCAACTAGCGGGGGGGCACAATGAGCAGTTCTTC CASSLQLAGGHNEQFF
TRBJ2-1 - - TRBV13 TGTGCCAGCAGCTTAGGGGGACTCTACAATGAGCAGTTCTTC CASSLGGLYNEQFF
TRBJ1-4 TRBD1 - TRBV19 TGTGCCAGTACAGGACAGGTCTCCTCTCCTACTTTTGAAAAACTGTTTTTT CASTGQVSSPTFEKLFF
TRBJ1-2 TRBD1 - TRBV5-1 TGCGCCAGCAGCCCCTCTGGTCCCGGGACAGGGCGCGGTGGCTACACCTTC CASSPSGPGTGRGGYTF
TRBJ2-1 - - TRBV4-3 TGCGCCAGCAGCCGAGGGTCTCACTACAATGAGCAGTTCTTC CASSRGSHYNEQFF